The 13 T cell receptor beta chains in this list originate from one sample, sequenced in a study of technical replicates of blood from several donors. Some clones are missing from TCRdb's copy, which holds only in-frame ones; the method was immunoSEQ multiplex PCR. This table holds more than 80,000 clones, around 96% found once. Sample: T cells isolated from PBMCs. All receptors derive from a human donor in good health.

The V gene is TRBV5-1, the J gene TRBJ2-5; 8 bases align to TRBD2. The CDR3 extends over 15 amino acids. J gave up 3 bases and V 6 bases, and 10 bases lay outside the gene matches. Germline V lookup: CDR1 SGHRS, CDR2 YFSETQ. Here the CDR3 DNA reads TGCGCCAGCACTCCGACCGGGACTAGAGAAGAGACCCAGTACTTC. Its translation: CASTPTGTREETQYF.

The rearrangement joins TRBV7-2 to TRBJ2-1; D gene uncertain. The CDR3 runs to 15 residues. Germline CDR1 and CDR2: SGHTA and FQGNSA. The ends were cut back, 1 base at V and 6 bases at J, with 13 bases in the middle. The chain's CDR3 is CASSLEFPGSNEQFF. DNA for the CDR3: TGTGCCAGCAGCTTAGAGTTTCCCGGGTCCAATGAGCAGTTCTTC.

The chain combines TRBV10-3 with TRBJ1-1; 7 positions match TRBD1. The junction had 4 bases not matched to a gene; V was cut back by 7 bases and J by 5 bases. The CDR3 contains 12 residues. CDR1 is ENHRY, CDR2 SYGVKD, per germline. The CDR3 reads CAINQGGTEAFF. CDR3 in DNA: TGTGCCATCAACCAGGGGGGTACTGAAGCTTTCTTT.

The genes are TRBV30 and TRBJ2-1, with 8 bases matching TRBD2. CDR1 and CDR2 from the germline V gene are GTSNPN and SVGIG (reference sequence). With V trimmed by 3 bases and J by 9 bases, 13 bases remained unmatched. This CDR3 is built from 15 residues. The CDR3 region is CAWSSLAGNVGEQFF. The CDR3 DNA is TGTGCCTGGAGCTCATTAGCGGGAAACGTAGGTGAGCAGTTCTTC.

The chain employs TRBV18 and TRBJ1-2; possible D gene TRBD1, 5 bases. Germline-derived CDR1 and CDR2 are KGHSH and LQKENI. The CDR3 contains 14 residues. V was shortened by 0 bases and J by 3 bases, with 8 bases between the two germline ends. DNA for the CDR3: TGTGCCAGCTCACCACCGCGGGGGGACTATGGCTACACCTTC. The encoded protein is CASSPPRGDYGYTF.

The rearrangement links TRBV19 to TRBJ2-5; maybe TRBD1 (6 bases). This CDR3 is built from 13 residues. Per germline, CDR1 LNHDA and CDR2 SQIVND (reference sequence). Trimming shortened V by 3 bases and J by 5 bases, and 10 bases separated the two germline ends. The CDR3 sequence: CASSMRQGETQYF. The CDR3 DNA reads as TGTGCCAGTAGTATGCGGCAGGGGGAGACCCAGTACTTC.

The chain joins TRBV10-3 to TRBJ1-2, with TRBD1 matching over 7 bases. Germline CDR1 and CDR2: ENHRY and SYGVKD. V was pared by 9 bases and J by 6 bases, with 4 bases of the junction left unmatched. The CDR3 consists of 11 residues. CDR3 nucleotide sequence: TGTGCCATTCTAGACAGGGATGGCTACACCTTC. Translated, it gives CAILDRDGYTF.

The chain couples TRBV11-1 to TRBJ2-7; D possibly corresponds to TRBD1 (7 bases). Germline CDR1 reads SGHAT; CDR2 reads FQDESV (reference sequence). With 6 bases removed from V and 3 bases from J, the gap between germline ends came to 21 bases. The CDR3 is made up of 16 amino acids. The CDR3 is CASSLEAQGGFYEQYF. The CDR3 DNA is TGTGCCAGCAGTCTCGAGGCCCAGGGGGGATTCTACGAGCAGTACTTC. The variable domain in full, completed from reference TRBV11-1 and TRBJ2-7, reads EAEVAQSPRYKITEKSQAVAFWCDPISGHATLYWYRQILGQGPELLVQFQDESVVDDSQLPKDRFSAERLKGVDSTLKIQPAELGDSAMYLCASSLEAQGGFYEQYFGPGTRLTVT.

V usage is TRBV6-1 and J usage is TRBJ1-5; 8 bases align to TRBD1. Germline V gene lookup returns CDR1 MNHNS and CDR2 SASEGT. After removal of 0 bases from V and 5 bases from J, the junction contained 6 bases not matched to a gene. The CDR3 sequence is 16 residues long. The CDR3 spells CASSEALGDRYQPQHF. The CDR3 DNA reads as TGTGCCAGCAGTGAAGCGCTGGGGGACAGGTATCAGCCCCAGCATTTT.

The CDR3 coding sequence is TGTGCCAGCAGAAAGCGGGAGGCGGATGAGCAGTTCTTC. It codes for CASRKREADEQFF. This chain uses TRBV5-6 with TRBJ2-1, with TRBD2 matching 9 bases. V lost 5 bases to trimming and J lost 8 bases; unmatched junction nucleotides: 5. Germline V gene sequence: CDR1 SGHDT, CDR2 YYEEEE. This CDR3 is built from 13 residues.

This chain connects TRBV5-1 to TRBJ2-3; TRBD2 agrees at 9 bases. The V and J ends lost 1 base and 2 bases, in that order; junction bases with no gene match: 5. Per the germline V gene, CDR1 is SGHRS and CDR2 is YFSETQ. This CDR3 spans 16 amino acids. CDR3 sequence (DNA): TGCGCCAGCAGCTTGCAAGCTAGCGGGAACACAGATACGCAGTATTTT. Encoded protein: CASSLQASGNTDTQYF.

CDR3 DNA sequence: TGTGCCAGCAGTTTCTCCCGGGACACCGTAGGTGAAAAACTGTTTTTT. Translation gives CASSFSRDTVGEKLFF. The V gene is TRBV6-5, the J gene TRBJ1-4, with TRBD1 as a possible D gene (6 bases). Germline-derived CDR1 and CDR2 are MNHEY and SVGAGI. Trimming left V 4 bases short and J 7 bases short, with 19 bases between. This CDR3 has 16 amino acids.

The gene calls are TRBV19 and TRBJ1-2; 7 positions match TRBD1. V shed 6 bases, J shed 4 bases, and the junction held 8 bases outside the gene matches. The CDR3 length is 14 residues. The germline gives CDR1 LNHDA, CDR2 SQIVND (reference sequence). The CDR3 nucleotides read TGTGCCAGTAGGTCACAGGGGCAGAGCTATGGCTACACCTTC. This codes for CASRSQGQSYGYTF.